The entry below describes one T cell receptor beta chain. Antigen specificity is unknown. The data derive from a study of immune cell composition in non-small cell lung cancer. The overall study: Histologic subtype was mainly adenocarcinoma or squamous cell carcinoma.

Normal lung sampling was at least 3 cm from the tumour, as distant as possible. Broader study findings: In adenocarcinoma, maximal tumour-associated clone frequency tracked TIL tumour reactivity.

TCRdb's copy holds only in-frame clones and misses some; the assay was immunoSEQ multiplex PCR. The profile shows some 6,000 clones, 55% to 75% of them singletons. The V gene lost 0 bases and the J gene lost 9 bases, with 15 bases spanning the gap. The CDR3 has 15 residues. Germline V CDR1 and CDR2: KGHSY, FQNENV. This receptor was identified in a human donor with non-small cell lung cancer. The sample consisted of non-adjacent lung tissue. V is TRBV16 and J is TRBJ1-3; a weak D match, TRBD1 (6 bases). This CDR3 is CASSQSLGQFFTIYF. Here the CDR3 DNA reads TGTGCCAGCAGCCAATCGTTGGGACAATTCTTCACCATATATTTT.